The 12 T cell receptor beta chains in this list originate from one sample, sequenced in a study of CD8 T cell repertoires and HIV-1 epitope variants. Method: immunoSEQ multiplex PCR; TCRdb's copy keeps in-frame clones and lacks some. This repertoire shows more than 4,500 clones, about 68% found once; its top ten account for just under 45%. These receptors have no known antigen. Specimen: cultured CD8+ T cells derived from PBMCs. These receptors were taken from a male donor with HIV.

This clone was observed a few times. This chain joins TRBV7-8 and TRBJ2-6; D not resolved. The CDR3 covers 16 residues. From germline, CDR1 is SGHVS and CDR2 FQNEAQ. Trimming removed 6 bases at V and 2 bases at J, with 14 bases between. CDR3 in amino acids: CASSAEDKAGANVLTF. CDR3 nucleotides: TGTGCCAGCAGTGCCGAAGACAAGGCTGGGGCCAACGTCCTGACTTTC. Together with reference TRBV7-8 and TRBJ2-6, the CDR3 gives the full variable domain: GAGVSQSPRYKVAKRGQDVALRCDPISGHVSLFWYQQALGQGPEFLTYFQNEAQLDKSGLPSDRFFAERPEGSVSTLKIQRTQQEDSAVYLCASSAEDKAGANVLTFGAGSRLTVL.

This chain uses TRBV4-1 with TRBJ2-1; 9 positions agree with TRBD2. The germline V gene has CDR1 MGHRA and CDR2 YSYEKL. This CDR3 spans 17 amino acids. J was trimmed by 4 bases and V by 0 bases; bases with no gene match: 7. CDR3 DNA: TGCGCCAGCAGCCAAGACCGCCCTAGCGGGGTTTACAATGAGCAGTTCTTC. It specifies CASSQDRPSGVYNEQFF.

In its sample, this clone ranks as medium-sized (0.01 to 0.1%). The rearrangement joins TRBV7-9 to TRBJ1-1; possible D gene TRBD1, 5 bases. The CDR3 is made up of 15 amino acids. V was pared by 2 bases and J by 2 bases, with 12 bases between. Germline assignment: CDR1 SEHNR and CDR2 FQNEAQ (reference sequence). CDR3 nucleotide sequence: TGTGCCAGCAGCTTAAATGGGGGTTCCAACACTGAAGCTTTCTTT. Translation: CASSLNGGSNTEAFF.

V usage is TRBV14 and J usage is TRBJ2-2; D uncertain. The CDR3 loop spans 12 amino acids. V gave up 0 bases and J gave up 7 bases, with 3 bases separating them. Germline V gene data show CDR1 as SGHDN and CDR2 as FVKESK. Here the CDR3 reads CASSQEVGELFF. The DNA of the CDR3 is TGTGCCAGCAGCCAAGAAGTCGGGGAGCTGTTTTTT.

A few counts support this clone. V is TRBV5-6 and J is TRBJ2-2, with TRBD1 as a possible D gene (5 bases). V gave up 4 bases and J gave up 0 bases, with 10 bases separating them. CDR1 SGHDT and CDR2 YYEEEE come from the germline V gene. CDR3 size: 15 residues. CDR3 loop: CASSPGFANTGELFF. The CDR3 DNA sequence: TGTGCCAGCAGCCCAGGGTTCGCGAACACCGGGGAGCTGTTTTTT.

The J gene is TRBJ2-1, the V gene TRBV5-6; 9 bases are shared with TRBD2. V shed 5 bases and J 0 bases; nucleotides not matched to a gene: 3. The germline CDR1 and CDR2 sequences are SGHDT and YYEEEE. The CDR3 runs 15 residues. CDR3 region: CASSQREVSYNEQFF. The CDR3 DNA follows: TGTGCCAGCAGTCAGCGGGAGGTCTCCTACAATGAGCAGTTCTTC.

About this clone itself: Other DNA sequences in this specimen translate into the identical CDR3. The V gene is TRBV28, the J gene TRBJ2-2, with a weak D call TRBD2 (6 bases). The CDR3 length is 14 residues. The V end was cut by 3 bases, the J end by 2 bases, with 7 bases between. CDR1 MDHEN and CDR2 SYDVKM come from the germline V gene. The CDR3 is CASSFGGNTGELFF. The CDR3 DNA reads TGTGCCAGCAGTTTCGGGGGTAACACCGGGGAGCTGTTTTTT. The variable domain in full, completed from reference TRBV28 and TRBJ2-2, reads DVKVTQSSRYLVKRTGEKVFLECVQDMDHENMFWYRQDPGLGLRLIYFSYDVKMKEKGDIPEGYSVSREKKERFSLILESASTNQTSMYLCASSFGGNTGELFFGEGSRLTVL.

The J gene is TRBJ2-4, the V gene TRBV19, with 11 bases lining up with TRBD2. The V gene end was trimmed by 7 bases and the J gene end by 5 bases; junction bases not matched to a gene: 16. The CDR3 is 18 amino acids. The germline CDR1 and CDR2 sequences are LNHDA and SQIVND (reference sequence). CDR3 nucleotide sequence: TGTGCCAGTAACGATCGGAGGTGGGGGGGACTAGCGGAAAACATTCAGTACTTC. It encodes CASNDRRWGGLAENIQYF.

The CDR3 region is CASSPRGVPYEQYF. CDR3 nucleotide sequence: TGTGCCAGCAGCCCAAGGGGGGTACCCTACGAGCAGTACTTC. The chain joins TRBV7-9 to TRBJ2-7, with D perhaps given as TRBD1 or TRBD2 (6 bases each). The CDR3 totals 14 residues. With 5 bases removed from V and 2 bases from J, the gap between germline ends came to 13 bases. Germline assignment: CDR1 SEHNR and CDR2 FQNEAQ (reference sequence).

This clone was picked up a small number of times. The V call is TRBV7-2, the J call TRBJ2-3; 16 bases align to TRBD2. V trimming: 3 bases; J trimming: 2 bases; junction bases outside the gene matches: 2. The CDR3 loop spans 17 amino acids. Germline V gene lookup returns CDR1 SGHTA and CDR2 FQGNSA. The CDR3 bases are TGTGCCAGCAGCTTGGGACTAGCGGGAGGGCCCACAGATACGCAGTATTTT. Amino acid sequence: CASSLGLAGGPTDTQYF. The whole variable domain, remainder taken from reference TRBV7-2 and TRBJ2-3, is GAGVSQSPSNKVTEKGKDVELRCDPISGHTALYWYRQSLGQGLEFLIYFQGNSAPDKSGLPSDRFSAERTGGSVSTLTIQRTQQEDSAVYLCASSLGLAGGPTDTQYFGPGTRLTVL.

The V gene is TRBV7-2, the J gene TRBJ2-1; D is unclear. The CDR3 consists of 13 residues. Germline CDR1 is SGHTA and CDR2 is FQGNSA. V lost 2 bases and J lost 8, with 10 bases in between. The chain's CDR3 is CASSLHWMDEQFF. CDR3 nucleotides: TGTGCCAGCAGCTTACATTGGATGGATGAGCAGTTCTTC.

The chain carries TRBV4-1 and TRBJ1-1; no clear D. The germline CDR1 and CDR2 sequences are MGHRA and YSYEKL. The CDR3 runs to 13 residues. Trimming stripped 4 bases from V and 0 bases from J, with 6 bases between. CDR3 sequence reads: CASSPSLNTEAFF. CDR3 nucleotide sequence: TGCGCCAGCAGCCCTAGTCTGAACACTGAAGCTTTCTTT.